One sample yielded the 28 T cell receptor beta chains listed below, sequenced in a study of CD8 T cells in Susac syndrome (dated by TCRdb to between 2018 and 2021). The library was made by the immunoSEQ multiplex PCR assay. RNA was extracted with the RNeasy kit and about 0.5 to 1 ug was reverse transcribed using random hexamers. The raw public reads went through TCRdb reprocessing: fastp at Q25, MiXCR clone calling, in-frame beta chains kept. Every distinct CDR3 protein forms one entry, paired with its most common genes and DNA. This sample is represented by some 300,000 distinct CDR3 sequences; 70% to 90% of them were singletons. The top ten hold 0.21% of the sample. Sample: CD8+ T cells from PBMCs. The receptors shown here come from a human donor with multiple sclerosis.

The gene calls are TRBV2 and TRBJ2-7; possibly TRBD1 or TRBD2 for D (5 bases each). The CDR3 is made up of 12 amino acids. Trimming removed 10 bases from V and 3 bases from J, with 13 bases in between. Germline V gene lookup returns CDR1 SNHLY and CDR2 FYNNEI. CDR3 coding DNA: TGTGCCACGAGGGACGGCTACTACGAGCAGTACTTC. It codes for CATRDGYYEQYF.

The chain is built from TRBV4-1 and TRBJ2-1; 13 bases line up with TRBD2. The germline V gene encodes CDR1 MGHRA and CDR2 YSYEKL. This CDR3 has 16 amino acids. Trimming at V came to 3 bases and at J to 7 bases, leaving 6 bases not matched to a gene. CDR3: CASSQTRLAGGNEQFF. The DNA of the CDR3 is TGCGCCAGCAGCCAGACCAGACTAGCGGGAGGAAATGAGCAGTTCTTC.

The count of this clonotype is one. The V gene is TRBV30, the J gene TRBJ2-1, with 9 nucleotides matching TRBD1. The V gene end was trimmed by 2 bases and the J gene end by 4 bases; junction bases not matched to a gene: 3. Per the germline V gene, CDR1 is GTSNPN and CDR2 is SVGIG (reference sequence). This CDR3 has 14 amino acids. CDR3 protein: CAWSLGQGYNEQFF. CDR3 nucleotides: TGTGCCTGGAGTCTCGGACAGGGGTACAATGAGCAGTTCTTC.

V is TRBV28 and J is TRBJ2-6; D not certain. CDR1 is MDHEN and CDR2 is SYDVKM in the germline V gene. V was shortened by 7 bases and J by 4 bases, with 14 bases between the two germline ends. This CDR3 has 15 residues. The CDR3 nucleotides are TGTGCCAGCAAAAAAAAGGCTTGGGGGGCCAACGTCCTGACTTTC. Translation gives CASKKKAWGANVLTF.

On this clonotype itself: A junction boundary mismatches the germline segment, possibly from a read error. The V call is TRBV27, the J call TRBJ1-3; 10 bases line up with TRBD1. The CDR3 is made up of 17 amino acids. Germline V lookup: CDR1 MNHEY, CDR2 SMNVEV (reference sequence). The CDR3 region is CASSDRWDRGSENTIYF. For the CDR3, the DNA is TGTGCCAGCAGTGATCGATGGGACAGGGGCTCTGAAAACACCATATATTTT.

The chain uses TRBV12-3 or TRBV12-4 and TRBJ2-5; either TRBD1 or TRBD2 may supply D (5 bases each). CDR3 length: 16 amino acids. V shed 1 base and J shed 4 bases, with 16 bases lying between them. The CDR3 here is CASSLGGRTGGETQYF. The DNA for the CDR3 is TGTGCCAGCAGTTTAGGGGGCCGGACTGGAGGAGAGACCCAGTACTTC.

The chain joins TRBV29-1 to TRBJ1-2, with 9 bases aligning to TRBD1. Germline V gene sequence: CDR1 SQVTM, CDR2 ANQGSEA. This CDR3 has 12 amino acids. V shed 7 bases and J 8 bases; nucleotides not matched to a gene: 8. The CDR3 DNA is TGCAGCGCTCGGACAGGGGAGGGCGGCTACACCTTC. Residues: CSARTGEGGYTF.

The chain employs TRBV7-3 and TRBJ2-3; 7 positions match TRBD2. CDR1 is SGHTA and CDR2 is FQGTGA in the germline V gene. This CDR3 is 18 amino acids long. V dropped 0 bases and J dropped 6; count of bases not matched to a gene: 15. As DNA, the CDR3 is TGTGCCAGCAGCTTAACCCCACTAGCTAGCGGCTTGGGGGATACGCAGTATTTT. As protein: CASSLTPLASGLGDTQYF.

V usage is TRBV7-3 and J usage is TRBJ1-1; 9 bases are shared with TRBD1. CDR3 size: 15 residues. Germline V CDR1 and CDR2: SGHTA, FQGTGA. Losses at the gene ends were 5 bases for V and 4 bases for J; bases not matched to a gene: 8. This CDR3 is CASSTGQGLSTEAFF. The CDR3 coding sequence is TGTGCCAGCAGCACTGGACAGGGGCTGAGCACTGAAGCTTTCTTT.

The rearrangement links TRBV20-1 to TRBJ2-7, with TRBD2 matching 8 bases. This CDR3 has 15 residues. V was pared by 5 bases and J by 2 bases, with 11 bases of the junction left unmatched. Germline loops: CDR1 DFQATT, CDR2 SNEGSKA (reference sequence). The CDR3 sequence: CSAPRGGDLTYEQYF. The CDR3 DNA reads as TGCAGTGCTCCACGGGGGGGGGACCTAACCTACGAGCAGTACTTC.

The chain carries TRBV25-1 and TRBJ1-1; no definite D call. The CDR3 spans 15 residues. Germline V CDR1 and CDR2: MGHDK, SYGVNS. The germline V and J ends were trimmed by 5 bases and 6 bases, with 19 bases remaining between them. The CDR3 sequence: CASSFTEGGRAEAFF. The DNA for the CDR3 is TGTGCCAGCAGTTTCACCGAGGGCGGTCGCGCTGAAGCTTTCTTT.

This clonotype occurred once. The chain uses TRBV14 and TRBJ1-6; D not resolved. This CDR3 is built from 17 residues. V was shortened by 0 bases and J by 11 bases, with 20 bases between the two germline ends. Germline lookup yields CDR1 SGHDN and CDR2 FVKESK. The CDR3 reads CASSQDRPGILDPPLHF. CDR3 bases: TGTGCCAGCAGCCAAGATAGGCCCGGGATTCTCGACCCACCCCTCCACTTT.

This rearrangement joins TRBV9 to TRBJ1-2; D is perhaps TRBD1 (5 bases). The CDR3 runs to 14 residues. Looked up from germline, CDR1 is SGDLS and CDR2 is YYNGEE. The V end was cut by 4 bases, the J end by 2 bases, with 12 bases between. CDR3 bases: TGTGCCAGCAGCCCGAGGACACCCAACTATGGCTACACCTTC. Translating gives CASSPRTPNYGYTF. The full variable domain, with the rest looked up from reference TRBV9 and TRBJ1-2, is DSGVTQTPKHLITATGQRVTLRCSPRSGDLSVYWYQQSLDQGLQFLIQYYNGEERAKGNILERFSAQQFPDLHSELNLSSLELGDSALYFCASSPRTPNYGYTFGSGTRLTVV.

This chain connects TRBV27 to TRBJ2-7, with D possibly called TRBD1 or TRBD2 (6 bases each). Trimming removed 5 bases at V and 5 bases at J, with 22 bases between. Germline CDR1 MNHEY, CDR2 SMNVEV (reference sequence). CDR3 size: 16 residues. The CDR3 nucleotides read TGTGCCAGCAGTCCCCAGGGGTGGGGGGACACCCACGAGCAGTACTTC. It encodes CASSPQGWGDTHEQYF.

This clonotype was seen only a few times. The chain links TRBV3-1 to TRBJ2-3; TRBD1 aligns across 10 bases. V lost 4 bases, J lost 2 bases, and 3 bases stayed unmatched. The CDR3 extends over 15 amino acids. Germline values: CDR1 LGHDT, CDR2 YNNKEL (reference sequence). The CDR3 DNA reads TGTGCCAGCAGCCCTGGGACAGGGGTCACAGATACGCAGTATTTT. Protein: CASSPGTGVTDTQYF.

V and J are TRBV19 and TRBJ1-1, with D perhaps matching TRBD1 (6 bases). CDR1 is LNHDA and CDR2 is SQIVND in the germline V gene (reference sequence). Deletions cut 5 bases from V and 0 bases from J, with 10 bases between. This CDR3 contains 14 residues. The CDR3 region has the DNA TGTGCCAGTAGTGAGGACAGCCTGAACACTGAAGCTTTCTTT. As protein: CASSEDSLNTEAFF. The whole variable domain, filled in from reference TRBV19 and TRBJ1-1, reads DGGITQSPKYLFRKEGQNVTLSCEQNLNHDAMYWYRQDPGQGLRLIYYSQIVNDFQKGDIAEGYSVSREKKESFPLTVTSAQKNPTAFYLCASSEDSLNTEAFFGQGTRLTVV.

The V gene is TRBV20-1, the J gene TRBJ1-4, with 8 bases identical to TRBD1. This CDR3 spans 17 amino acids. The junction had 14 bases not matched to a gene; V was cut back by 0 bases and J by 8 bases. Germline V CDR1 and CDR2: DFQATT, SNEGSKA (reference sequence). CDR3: CSARDNDRGAWGEKLFF. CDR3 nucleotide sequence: TGCAGTGCTAGAGATAACGACAGGGGCGCGTGGGGCGAAAAACTGTTTTTT.

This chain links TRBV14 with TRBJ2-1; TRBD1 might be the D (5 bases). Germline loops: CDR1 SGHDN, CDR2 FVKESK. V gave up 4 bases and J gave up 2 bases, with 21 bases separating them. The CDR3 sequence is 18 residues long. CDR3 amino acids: CASSPIDNQWTPYNEQFF. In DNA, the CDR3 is TGTGCCAGCAGCCCGATAGACAACCAATGGACACCCTACAATGAGCAGTTCTTC.

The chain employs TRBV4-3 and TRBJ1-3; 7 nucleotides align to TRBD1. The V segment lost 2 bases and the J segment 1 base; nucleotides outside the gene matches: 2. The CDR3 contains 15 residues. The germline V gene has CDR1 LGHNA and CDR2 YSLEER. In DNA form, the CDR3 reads TGCGCCAGCAGCCAATACAGGGGTTCTGGAAACACCATATATTTT. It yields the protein CASSQYRGSGNTIYF.

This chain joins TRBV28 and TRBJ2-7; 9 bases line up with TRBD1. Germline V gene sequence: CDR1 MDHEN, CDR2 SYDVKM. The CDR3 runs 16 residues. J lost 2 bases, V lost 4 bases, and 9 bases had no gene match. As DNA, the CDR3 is TGTGCCAGCAGTTCCCTGCCGGGACAGGGTACCTACGAGCAGTACTTC. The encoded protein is CASSSLPGQGTYEQYF. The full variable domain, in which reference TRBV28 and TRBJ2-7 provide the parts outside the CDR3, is DVKVTQSSRYLVKRTGEKVFLECVQDMDHENMFWYRQDPGLGLRLIYFSYDVKMKEKGDIPEGYSVSREKKERFSLILESASTNQTSMYLCASSSLPGQGTYEQYFGPGTRLTVT.

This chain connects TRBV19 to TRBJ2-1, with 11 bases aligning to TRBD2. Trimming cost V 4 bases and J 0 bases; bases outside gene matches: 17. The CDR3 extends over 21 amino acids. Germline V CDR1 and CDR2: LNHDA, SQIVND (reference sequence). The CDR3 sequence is CASSRHSGGSGRASSYNEQFF. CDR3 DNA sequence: TGTGCCAGTAGTAGACACTCGGGGGGTAGCGGGAGGGCGAGCTCCTACAATGAGCAGTTCTTC.

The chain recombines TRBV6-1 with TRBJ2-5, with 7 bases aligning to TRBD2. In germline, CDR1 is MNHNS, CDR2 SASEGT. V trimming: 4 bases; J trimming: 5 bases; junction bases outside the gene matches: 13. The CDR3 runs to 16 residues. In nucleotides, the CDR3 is TGTGCCAGCAGTGTCCGACTCGCGGGAGTTGAGGAGACCCAGTACTTC. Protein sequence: CASSVRLAGVEETQYF.

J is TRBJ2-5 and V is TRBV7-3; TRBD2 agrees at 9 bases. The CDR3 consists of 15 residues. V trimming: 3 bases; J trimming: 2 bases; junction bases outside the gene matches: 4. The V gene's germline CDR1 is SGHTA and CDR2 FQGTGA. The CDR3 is CASSFSLAGQETQYF. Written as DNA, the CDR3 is TGTGCCAGCAGCTTCTCCCTAGCGGGACAAGAGACCCAGTACTTC.

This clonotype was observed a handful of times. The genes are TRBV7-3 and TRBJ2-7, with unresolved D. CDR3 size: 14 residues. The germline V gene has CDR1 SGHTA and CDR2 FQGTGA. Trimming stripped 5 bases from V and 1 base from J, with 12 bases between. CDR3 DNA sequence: TGTGCCAGCAGCCCCGCCGAGAGGTCCTACGAGCAGTACTTC. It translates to CASSPAERSYEQYF.

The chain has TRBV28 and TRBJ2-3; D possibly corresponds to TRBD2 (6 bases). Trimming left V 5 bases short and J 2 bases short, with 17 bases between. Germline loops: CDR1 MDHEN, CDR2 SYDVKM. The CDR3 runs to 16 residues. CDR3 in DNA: TGTGCCAGCAGTATATCAGGGAGGCCTCCCACAGATACGCAGTATTTT. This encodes CASSISGRPPTDTQYF.

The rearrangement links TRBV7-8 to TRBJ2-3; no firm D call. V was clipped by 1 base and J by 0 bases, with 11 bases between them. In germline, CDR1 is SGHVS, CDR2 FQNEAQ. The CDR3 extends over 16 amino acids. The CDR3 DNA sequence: TGTGCCAGCAGCTTAGACGGCGTCCTCAGCACAGATACGCAGTATTTT. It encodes CASSLDGVLSTDTQYF.

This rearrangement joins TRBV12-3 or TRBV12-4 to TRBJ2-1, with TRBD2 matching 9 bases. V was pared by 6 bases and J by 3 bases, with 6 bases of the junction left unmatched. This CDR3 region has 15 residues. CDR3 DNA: TGTGCCAGCAGGCGGCTAGCGGGATACTACAATGAGCAGTTCTTC. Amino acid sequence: CASRRLAGYYNEQFF.

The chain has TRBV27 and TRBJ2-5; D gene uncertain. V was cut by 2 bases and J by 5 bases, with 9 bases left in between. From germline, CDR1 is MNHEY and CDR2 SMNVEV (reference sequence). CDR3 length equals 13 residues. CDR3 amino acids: CASSLGSRETQYF. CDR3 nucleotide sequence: TGTGCCAGCAGTTTAGGCAGCCGGGAGACCCAGTACTTC.